This TCR beta chain was observed in a study of blood T cell repertoires in COVID-19. Study summary: The United States, Italy and Spain supplied acute and convalescent COVID-19 samples. Nucleic acid was either cDNA or gDNA, and it came from T cells, B-cell-depleted T cells, or PBMCs.

In the original workflow: The authors estimated nucleated cell counts from reference gene primer amplification. Clones were sequenced by immunoSEQ multiplex PCR, and TCRdb holds only the in-frame ones, with some missing. V and J calls and clone size are given by that table; D and trimming were obtained from the DNA. The repertoire holds tens of thousands of clones, with roughly 85% as singletons. This CDR3 has 15 residues. Germline V gene sequence: CDR1 SGHTA, CDR2 FQGTGA. V lost 2 bases, J lost 8 bases, and 7 bases stayed unmatched. Material for sequencing was peripheral blood. The TCR comes from a human donor in a cohort sampled during active COVID-19. The rearrangement links TRBV7-3 to TRBJ2-1, with 9 nucleotides matching TRBD2. The CDR3 sequence is CASSLVLAGVDEQFF. CDR3 sequence (DNA): TGTGCCAGCAGCTTAGTTTTAGCGGGAGTGGATGAGCAGTTCTTC.